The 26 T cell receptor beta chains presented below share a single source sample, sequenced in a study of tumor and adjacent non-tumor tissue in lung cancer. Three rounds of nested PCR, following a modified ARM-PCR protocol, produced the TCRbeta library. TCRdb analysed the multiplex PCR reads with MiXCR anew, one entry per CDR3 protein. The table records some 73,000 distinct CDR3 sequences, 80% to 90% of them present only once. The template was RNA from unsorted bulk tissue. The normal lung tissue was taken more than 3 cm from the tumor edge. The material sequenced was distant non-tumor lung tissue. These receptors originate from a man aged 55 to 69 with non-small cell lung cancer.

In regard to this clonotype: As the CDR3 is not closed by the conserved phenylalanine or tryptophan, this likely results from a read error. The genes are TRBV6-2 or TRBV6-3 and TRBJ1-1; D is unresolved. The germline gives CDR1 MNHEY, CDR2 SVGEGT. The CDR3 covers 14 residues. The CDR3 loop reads CARSCPYGNTEAFL. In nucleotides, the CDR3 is TGTGCCAGGAGTTGCCCCTACGGGAACACTGAAGCTTTCTTA.

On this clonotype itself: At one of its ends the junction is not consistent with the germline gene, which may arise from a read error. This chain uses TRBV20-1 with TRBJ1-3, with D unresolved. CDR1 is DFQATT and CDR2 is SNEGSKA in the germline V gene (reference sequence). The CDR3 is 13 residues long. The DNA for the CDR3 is TGCAGTGCTAGTTTCCAGATTGGATACACCATACATTTT. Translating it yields CSASFQIGYTIHF.

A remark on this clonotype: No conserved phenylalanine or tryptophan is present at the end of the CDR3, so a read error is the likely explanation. CDR3 DNA: TGTACCAGCAGCCCAGTGATGGGGGGACGCACAGATACGCAGTATCTT. As protein: CTSSPVMGGRTDTQYL. The chain has TRBV11-3 and TRBJ2-3; possible D gene TRBD2, 6 bases. The germline V gene has CDR1 SGHNT and CDR2 YENEEA. The CDR3 is made up of 16 amino acids.

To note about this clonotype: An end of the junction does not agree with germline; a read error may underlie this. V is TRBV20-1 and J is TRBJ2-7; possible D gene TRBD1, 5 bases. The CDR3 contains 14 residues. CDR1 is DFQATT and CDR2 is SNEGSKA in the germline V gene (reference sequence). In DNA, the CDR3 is TGCGGTGCTAGTAAGGGGCACAACTCCTACGAGCAGTACTTC. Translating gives CGASKGHNSYEQYF.

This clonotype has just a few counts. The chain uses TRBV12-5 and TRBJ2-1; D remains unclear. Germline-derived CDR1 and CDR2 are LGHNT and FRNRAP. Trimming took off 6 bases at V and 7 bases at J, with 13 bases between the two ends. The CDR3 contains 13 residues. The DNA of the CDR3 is TGTGCTAGTGGACCTGACACTGGTAATGAGCAGTTCTTC. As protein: CASGPDTGNEQFF.

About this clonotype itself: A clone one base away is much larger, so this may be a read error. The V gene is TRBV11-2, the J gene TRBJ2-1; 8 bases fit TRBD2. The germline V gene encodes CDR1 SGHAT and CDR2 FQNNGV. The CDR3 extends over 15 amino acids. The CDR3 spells CTSSPGTSLRSEQFF. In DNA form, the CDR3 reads TGTACCAGCAGCCCCGGGACTAGTCTAAGGAGTGAGCAGTTCTTC.

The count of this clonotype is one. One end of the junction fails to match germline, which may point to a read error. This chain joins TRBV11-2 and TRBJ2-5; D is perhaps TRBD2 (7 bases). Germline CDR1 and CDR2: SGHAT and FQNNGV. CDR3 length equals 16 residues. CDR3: CASSSTKGGPKETLYF. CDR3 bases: TGTGCCAGCAGCTCCACAAAGGGGGGGCCTAAGGAGACCCTGTACTTC.

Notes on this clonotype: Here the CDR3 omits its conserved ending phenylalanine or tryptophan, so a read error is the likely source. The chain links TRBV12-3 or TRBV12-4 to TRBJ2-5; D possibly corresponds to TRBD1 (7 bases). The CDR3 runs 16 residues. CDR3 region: CARSLGQGGFQETQYI. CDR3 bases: TGTGCCAGAAGTTTAGGGCAGGGGGGTTTCCAAGAGACCCAGTACATC.

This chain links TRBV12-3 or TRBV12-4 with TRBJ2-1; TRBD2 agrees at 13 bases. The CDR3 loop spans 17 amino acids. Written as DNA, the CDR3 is TGTGTCAACAGTGTCATACTAGCGGGAGGGCCTCATGATGAGCAGTTCTTC. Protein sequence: CVNSVILAGGPHDEQFF.

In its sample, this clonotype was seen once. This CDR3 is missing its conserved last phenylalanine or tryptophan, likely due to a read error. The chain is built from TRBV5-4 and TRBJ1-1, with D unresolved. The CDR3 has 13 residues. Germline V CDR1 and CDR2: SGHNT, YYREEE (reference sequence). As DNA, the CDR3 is TGTGCCAGTAGCTCTTCGATGAACACTGAAGCTTTCTCT. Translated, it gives CASSSSMNTEAFS.

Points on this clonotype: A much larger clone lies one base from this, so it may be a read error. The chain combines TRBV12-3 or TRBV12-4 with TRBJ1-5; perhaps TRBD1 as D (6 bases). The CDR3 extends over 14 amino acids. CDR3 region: CASSLQGGNQPHHF. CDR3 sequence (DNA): TGTGCCAGCAGCCTACAGGGAGGTAATCAGCCCCACCATTTT.

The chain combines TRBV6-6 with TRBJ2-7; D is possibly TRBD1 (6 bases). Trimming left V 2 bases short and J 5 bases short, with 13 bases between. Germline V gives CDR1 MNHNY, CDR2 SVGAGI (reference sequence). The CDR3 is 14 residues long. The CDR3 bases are TGTGCCAGCAGTTACCTGGCAGGGGTTAACGAGCAGTACTTC. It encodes CASSYLAGVNEQYF.

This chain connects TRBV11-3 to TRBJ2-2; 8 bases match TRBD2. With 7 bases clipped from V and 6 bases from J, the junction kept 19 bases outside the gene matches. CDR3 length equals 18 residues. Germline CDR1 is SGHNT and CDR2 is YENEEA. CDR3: CASNSRGAGVYRAGELFF. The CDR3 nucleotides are TGTGCCAGCAACTCTCGGGGAGCGGGAGTATACAGGGCCGGGGAGCTGTTTTTT.

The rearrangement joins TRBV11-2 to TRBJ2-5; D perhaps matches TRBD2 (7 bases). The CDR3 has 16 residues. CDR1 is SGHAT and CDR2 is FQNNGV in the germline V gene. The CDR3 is CDSNSTMGGPKEAQYF. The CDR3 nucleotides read TGTGATAGCAACTCCACGATGGGGGGGCCAAAGGAGGCCCAGTACTTC.

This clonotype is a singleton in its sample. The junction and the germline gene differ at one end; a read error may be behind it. The CDR3: CTSSLVPGTGGAFF. CDR3 sequence (DNA): TGTACCAGCAGCTTAGTCCCCGGGACAGGAGGGGCTTTCTTT. The V gene is TRBV11-2, the J gene TRBJ1-1, with 8 bases aligning to TRBD1. In germline, CDR1 is SGHAT, CDR2 FQNNGV. The CDR3 consists of 14 residues.

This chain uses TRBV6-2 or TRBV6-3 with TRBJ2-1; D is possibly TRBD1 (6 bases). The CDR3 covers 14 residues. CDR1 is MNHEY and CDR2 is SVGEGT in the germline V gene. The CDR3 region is CTTTDRTARHEQFF. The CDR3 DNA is TGTACCACCACCGACCGGACAGCCCGCCATGAGCAGTTCTTC.

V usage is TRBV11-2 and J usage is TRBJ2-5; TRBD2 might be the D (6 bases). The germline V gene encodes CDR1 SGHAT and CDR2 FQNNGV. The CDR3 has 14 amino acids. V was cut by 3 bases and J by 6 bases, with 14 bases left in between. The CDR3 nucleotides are TGTGCCAGCAGCTTGAACCGGGAGCAACAGACCCAGTACTTC. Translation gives CASSLNREQQTQYF.

The CDR3 loop reads CASILQNSNTEAFF. The DNA of the CDR3 is TGTGCCAGTATCTTACAGAACTCGAACACTGAAGCTTTCTTT. The chain combines TRBV11-3 with TRBJ1-1, with no clear D. Trimming cost V 9 bases and J 1 base, with 15 bases left between them. CDR3 length: 14 residues. The germline gives CDR1 SGHNT, CDR2 YENEEA.

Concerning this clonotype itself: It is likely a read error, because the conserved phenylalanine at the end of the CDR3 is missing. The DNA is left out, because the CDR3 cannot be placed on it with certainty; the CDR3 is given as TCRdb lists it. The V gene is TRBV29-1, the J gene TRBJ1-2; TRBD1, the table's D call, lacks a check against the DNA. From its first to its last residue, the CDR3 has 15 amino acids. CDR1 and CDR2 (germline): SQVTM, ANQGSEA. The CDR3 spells CSVEAMAGVLGGYTS.

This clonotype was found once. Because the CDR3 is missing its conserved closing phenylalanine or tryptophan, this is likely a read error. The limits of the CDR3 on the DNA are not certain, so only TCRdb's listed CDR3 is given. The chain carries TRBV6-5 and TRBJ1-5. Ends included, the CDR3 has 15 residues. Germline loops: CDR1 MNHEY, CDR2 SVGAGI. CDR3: CASSYLEASNQPLHL.

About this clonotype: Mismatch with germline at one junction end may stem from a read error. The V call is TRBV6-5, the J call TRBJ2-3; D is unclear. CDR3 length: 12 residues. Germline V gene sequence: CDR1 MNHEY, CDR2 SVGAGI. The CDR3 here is CACSAGTDTHYF. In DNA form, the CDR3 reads TGTGCCTGCAGTGCAGGCACAGATACGCATTATTTT.

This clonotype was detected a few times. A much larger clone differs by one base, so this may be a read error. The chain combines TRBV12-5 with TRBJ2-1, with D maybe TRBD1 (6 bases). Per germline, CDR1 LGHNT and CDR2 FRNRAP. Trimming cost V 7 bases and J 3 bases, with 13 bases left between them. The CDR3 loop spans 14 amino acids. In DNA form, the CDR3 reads TGTGCTAGTGATCCGGGACAAAACTACAATGAGCAGTTCTTC. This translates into CASDPGQNYNEQFF.

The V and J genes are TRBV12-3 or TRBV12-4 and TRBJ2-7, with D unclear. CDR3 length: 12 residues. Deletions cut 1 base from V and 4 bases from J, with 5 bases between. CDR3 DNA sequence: TGTGCCAGCAGTTTAGTTGAGTACGAGCAGTACTTC. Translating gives CASSLVEYEQYF.

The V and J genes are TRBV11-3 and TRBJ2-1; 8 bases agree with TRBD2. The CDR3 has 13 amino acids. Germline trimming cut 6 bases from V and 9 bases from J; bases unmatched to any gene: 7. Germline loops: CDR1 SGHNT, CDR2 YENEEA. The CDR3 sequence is CASRYGRASEQFF. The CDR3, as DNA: TGTGCCAGCAGGTACGGGAGGGCCAGTGAGCAGTTCTTC.

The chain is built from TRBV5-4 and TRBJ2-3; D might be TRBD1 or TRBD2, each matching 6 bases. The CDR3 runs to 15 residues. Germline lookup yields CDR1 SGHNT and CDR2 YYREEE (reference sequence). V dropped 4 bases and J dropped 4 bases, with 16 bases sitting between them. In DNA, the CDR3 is TGTGCCAGCAGCGCGGGACAAGCGGTAGCAGATACGCAGTATTTT. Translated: CASSAGQAVADTQYF.

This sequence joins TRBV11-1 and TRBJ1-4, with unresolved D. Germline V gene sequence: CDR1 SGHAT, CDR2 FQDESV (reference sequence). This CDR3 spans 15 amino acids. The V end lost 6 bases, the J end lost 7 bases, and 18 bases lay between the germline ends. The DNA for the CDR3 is TGTGCCAGCAGTGGTGGTTACCCCCGAGGTGAAAAACTGTTTTTT. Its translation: CASSGGYPRGEKLFF.